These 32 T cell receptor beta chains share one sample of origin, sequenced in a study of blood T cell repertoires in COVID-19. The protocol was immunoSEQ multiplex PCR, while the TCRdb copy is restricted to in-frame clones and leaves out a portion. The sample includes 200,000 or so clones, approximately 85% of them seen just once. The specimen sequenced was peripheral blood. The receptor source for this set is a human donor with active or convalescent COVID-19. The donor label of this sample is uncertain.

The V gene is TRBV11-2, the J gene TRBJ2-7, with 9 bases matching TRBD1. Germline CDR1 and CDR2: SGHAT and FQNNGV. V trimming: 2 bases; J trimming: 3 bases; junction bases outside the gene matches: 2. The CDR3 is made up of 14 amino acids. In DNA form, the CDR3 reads TGTGCCAGCAGCTTAATGACAGGGGGCTACGAGCAGTACTTC. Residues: CASSLMTGGYEQYF.

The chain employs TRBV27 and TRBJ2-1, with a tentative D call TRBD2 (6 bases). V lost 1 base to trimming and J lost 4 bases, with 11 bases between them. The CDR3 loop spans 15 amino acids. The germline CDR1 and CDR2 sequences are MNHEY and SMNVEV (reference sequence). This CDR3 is CASSLWGEVYNEQFF. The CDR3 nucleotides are TGTGCCAGCAGTTTATGGGGGGAGGTTTACAATGAGCAGTTCTTC.

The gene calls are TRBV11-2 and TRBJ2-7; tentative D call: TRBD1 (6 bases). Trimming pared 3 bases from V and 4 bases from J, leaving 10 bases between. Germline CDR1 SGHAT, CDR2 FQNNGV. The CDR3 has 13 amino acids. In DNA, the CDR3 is TGTGCCAGCAGCTTTGACAGGATGTACGAGCAGTACTTC. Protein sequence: CASSFDRMYEQYF.

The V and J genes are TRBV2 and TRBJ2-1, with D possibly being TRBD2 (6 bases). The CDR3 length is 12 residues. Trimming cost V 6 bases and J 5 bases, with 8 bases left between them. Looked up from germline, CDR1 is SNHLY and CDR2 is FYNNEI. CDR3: CASRGLNNEQFF. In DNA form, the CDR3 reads TGTGCCAGCAGGGGACTGAACAATGAGCAGTTCTTC.

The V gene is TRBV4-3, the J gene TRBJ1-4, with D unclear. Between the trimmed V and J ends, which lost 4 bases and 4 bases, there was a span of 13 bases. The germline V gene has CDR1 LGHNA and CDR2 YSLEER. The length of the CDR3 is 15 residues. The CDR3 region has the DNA TGCGCCAGCAGCCTCCAGCGGTTAGGTAATGAAAAACTGTTTTTT. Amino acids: CASSLQRLGNEKLFF.

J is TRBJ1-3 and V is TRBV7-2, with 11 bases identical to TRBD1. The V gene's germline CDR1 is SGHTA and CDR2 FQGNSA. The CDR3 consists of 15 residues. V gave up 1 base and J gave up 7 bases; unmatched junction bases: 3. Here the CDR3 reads CASSLVGDRGNTIYF. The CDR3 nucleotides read TGTGCCAGCAGCTTAGTTGGGGACAGGGGGAACACCATATATTTT.

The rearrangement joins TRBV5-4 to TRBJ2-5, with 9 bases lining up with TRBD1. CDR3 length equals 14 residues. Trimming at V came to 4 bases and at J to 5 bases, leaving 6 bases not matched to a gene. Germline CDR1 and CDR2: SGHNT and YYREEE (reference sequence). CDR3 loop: CASSRGQGSETQYF. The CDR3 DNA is TGTGCCAGCAGCCGAGGACAGGGGTCTGAGACCCAGTACTTC.

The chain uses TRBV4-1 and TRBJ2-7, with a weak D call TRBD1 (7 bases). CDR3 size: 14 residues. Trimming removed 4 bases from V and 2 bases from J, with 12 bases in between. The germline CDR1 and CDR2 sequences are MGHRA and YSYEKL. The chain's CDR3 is CASSPGGSPYEQYF. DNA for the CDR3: TGCGCCAGCAGCCCAGGGGGGTCTCCCTACGAGCAGTACTTC.

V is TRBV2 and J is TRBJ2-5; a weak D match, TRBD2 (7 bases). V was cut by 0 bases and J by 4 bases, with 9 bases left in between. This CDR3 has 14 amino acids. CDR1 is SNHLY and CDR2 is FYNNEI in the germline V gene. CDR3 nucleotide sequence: TGTGCCAGCAGTGAAGCGCGGGGGCGAGAGACCCAGTACTTC. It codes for CASSEARGRETQYF.

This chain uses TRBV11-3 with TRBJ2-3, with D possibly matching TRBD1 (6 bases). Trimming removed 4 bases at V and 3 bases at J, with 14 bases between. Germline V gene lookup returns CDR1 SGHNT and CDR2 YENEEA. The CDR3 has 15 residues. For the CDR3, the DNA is TGTGCCAGCAGCTCAGGGGTCACGCGGACAGATACGCAGTATTTT. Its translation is CASSSGVTRTDTQYF.

The CDR3 DNA follows: TGCAGCGTTGAAGGGACTAAGACAGATACGCAGTATTTT. It encodes CSVEGTKTDTQYF. The J gene is TRBJ2-3, the V gene TRBV29-1; D might be TRBD2 (6 bases). CDR3 length: 13 residues. The V end was cut by 1 base, the J end by 3 bases, with 8 bases between. Germline CDR1 reads SQVTM; CDR2 reads ANQGSEA.

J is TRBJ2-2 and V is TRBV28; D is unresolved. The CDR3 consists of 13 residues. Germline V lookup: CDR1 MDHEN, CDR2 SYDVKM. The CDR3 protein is CVAVSVNTGELFF. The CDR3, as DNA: TGTGTGGCGGTTTCGGTAAACACCGGGGAGCTGTTTTTT.

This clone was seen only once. This CDR3 is CASSLRIGSPRGGELFF. The CDR3 bases are TGCGCCAGCAGCTTGAGGATAGGGTCCCCCAGGGGCGGGGAGCTGTTTTTT. The chain combines TRBV5-1 with TRBJ2-2; D might be TRBD1 (6 bases). CDR1 and CDR2 from the germline V gene are SGHRS and YFSETQ. There are 17 residues in the CDR3. Deletions cut 1 base from V and 7 bases from J, with 20 bases between.

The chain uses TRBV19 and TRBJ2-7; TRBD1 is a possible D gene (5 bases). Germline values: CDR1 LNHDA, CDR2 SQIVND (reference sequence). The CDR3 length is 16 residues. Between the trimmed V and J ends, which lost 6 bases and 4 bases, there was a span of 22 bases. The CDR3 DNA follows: TGTGCCAGTAGCCTAGACAGCAACCCATCAAATTACGAGCAGTACTTC. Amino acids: CASSLDSNPSNYEQYF.

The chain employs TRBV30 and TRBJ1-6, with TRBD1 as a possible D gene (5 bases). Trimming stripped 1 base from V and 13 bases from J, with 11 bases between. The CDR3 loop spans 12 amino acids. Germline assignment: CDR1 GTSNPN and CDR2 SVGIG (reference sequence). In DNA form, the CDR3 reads TGTGCCTGGAGTGACATTCGGGGGCCCCTCCACTTT. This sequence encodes CAWSDIRGPLHF.

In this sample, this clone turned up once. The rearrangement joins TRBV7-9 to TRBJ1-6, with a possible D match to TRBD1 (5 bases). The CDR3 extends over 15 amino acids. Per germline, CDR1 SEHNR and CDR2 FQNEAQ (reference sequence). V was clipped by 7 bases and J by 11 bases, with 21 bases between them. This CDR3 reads CASTLVSGGIAPLHF. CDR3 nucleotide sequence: TGTGCCAGCACCCTAGTGTCGGGGGGAATAGCACCCCTCCACTTT.

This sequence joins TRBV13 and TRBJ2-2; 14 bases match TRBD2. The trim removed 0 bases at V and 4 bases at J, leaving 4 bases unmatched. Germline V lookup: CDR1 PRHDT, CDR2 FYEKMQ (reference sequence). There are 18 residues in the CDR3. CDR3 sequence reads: CASSLGWGTSGSTGELFF. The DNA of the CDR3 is TGTGCCAGCAGCTTAGGCTGGGGGACTAGCGGGAGCACCGGGGAGCTGTTTTTT.

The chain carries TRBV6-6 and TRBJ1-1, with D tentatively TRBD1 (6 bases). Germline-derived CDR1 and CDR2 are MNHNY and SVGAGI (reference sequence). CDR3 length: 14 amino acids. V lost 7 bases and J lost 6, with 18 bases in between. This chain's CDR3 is CASIPSGGVSEAFF. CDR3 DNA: TGTGCCAGCATTCCCAGCGGGGGCGTTTCTGAAGCTTTCTTT.

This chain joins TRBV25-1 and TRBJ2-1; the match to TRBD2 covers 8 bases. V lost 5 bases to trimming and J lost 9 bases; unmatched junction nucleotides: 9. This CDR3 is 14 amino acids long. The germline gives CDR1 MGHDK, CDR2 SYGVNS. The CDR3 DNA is TGTGCCAGCAGTCCCCCAGCGGGAGTGGGTGAGCAGTTCTTC. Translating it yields CASSPPAGVGEQFF. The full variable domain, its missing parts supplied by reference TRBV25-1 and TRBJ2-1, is EADIYQTPRYLVIGTGKKITLECSQTMGHDKMYWYQQDPGMELHLIHYSYGVNSTEKGDLSSESTVSRIRTEHFPLTLESARPSHTSQYLCASSPPAGVGEQFFGPGTRLTVL.

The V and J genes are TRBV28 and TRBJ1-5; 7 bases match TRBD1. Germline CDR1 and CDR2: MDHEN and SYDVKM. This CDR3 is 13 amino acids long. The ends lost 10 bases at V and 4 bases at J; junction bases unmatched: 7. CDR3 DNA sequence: TGTGCCACCACAGGGGCTGGAAATCAGCCCCAGCATTTT. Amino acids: CATTGAGNQPQHF.

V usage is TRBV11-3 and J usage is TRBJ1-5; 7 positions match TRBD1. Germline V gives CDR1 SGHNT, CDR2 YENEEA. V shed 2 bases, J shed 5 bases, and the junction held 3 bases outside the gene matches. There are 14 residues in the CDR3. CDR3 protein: CASSLRDSHQPQHF. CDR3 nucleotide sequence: TGTGCCAGCAGCTTACGGGACAGTCATCAGCCCCAGCATTTT.

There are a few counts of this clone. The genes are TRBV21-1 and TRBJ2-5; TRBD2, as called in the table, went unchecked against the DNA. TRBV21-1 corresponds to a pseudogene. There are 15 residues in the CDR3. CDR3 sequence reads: CASSKVAGVLETQYF. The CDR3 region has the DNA TGTGCCAGCAGCAAAGTTGCGGGAGTGCTGGAGACCCAGTACTTC.

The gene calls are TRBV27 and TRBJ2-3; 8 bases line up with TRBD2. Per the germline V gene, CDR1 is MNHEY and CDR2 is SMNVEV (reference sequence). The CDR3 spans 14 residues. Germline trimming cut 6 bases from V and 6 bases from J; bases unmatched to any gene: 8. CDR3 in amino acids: CASRKAGVLDTQYF. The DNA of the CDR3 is TGTGCCAGCAGAAAAGCGGGAGTTTTGGATACGCAGTATTTT.

The CDR3 nucleotides are TGTGCCTGGAGGAGCCCAGGCTACACCTTC. It codes for CAWRSPGYTF. The chain joins TRBV30 to TRBJ1-2; D unresolved. V was cut by 3 bases and J by 8 bases, with 7 bases left in between. Germline CDR1 and CDR2: GTSNPN and SVGIG (reference sequence). The CDR3 has 10 amino acids.

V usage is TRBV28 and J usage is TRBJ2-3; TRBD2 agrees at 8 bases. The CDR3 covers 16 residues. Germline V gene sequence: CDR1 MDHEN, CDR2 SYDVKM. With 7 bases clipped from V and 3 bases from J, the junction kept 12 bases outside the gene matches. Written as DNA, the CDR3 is TGTGCCAGCACCCGCCGCGGGGGGTTTATGACAGATACGCAGTATTTT. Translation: CASTRRGGFMTDTQYF.

This CDR3 is CASSPPAGFEQYF. CDR3 sequence (DNA): TGTGCCAGCTCACCACCCGCGGGGTTCGAGCAGTACTTC. The chain recombines TRBV18 with TRBJ2-7, with D possibly TRBD2 on 6 matching bases. This CDR3 contains 13 residues. Germline V CDR1 and CDR2: KGHSH, LQKENI. V lost 0 bases and J 6 bases, leaving 9 bases between the germline ends.

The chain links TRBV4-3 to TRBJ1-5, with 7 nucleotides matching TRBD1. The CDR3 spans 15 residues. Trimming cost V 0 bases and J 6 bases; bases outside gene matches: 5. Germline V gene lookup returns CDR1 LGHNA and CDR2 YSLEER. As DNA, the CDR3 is TGCGCCAGCAGCCAAGATCTCGCAGGGGGTCAGCCCCAGCATTTT. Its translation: CASSQDLAGGQPQHF.

Here the CDR3 reads CSVNPGLPTGELFF. In nucleotides, the CDR3 is TGCAGCGTTAACCCGGGACTCCCCACCGGGGAGCTGTTTTTT. V is TRBV29-1 and J is TRBJ2-2; maybe TRBD2 (6 bases). V was cut by 5 bases and J by 4 bases, with 14 bases left in between. Germline-derived CDR1 and CDR2 are SQVTM and ANQGSEA. The CDR3 is 14 amino acids.

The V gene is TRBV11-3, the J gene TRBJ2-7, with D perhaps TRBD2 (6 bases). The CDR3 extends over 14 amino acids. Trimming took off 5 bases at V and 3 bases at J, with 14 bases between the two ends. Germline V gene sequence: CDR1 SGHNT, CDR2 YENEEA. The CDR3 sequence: CASSILPGGYEQYF. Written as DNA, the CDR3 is TGTGCCAGCAGCATTCTTCCCGGGGGCTACGAGCAGTACTTC.

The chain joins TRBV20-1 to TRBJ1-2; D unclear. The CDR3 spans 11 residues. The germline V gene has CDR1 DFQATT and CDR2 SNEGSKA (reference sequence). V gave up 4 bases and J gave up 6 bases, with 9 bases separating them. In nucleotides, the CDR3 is TGCAGTGCTACAGGATTACATGGCTACACCTTC. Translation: CSATGLHGYTF.

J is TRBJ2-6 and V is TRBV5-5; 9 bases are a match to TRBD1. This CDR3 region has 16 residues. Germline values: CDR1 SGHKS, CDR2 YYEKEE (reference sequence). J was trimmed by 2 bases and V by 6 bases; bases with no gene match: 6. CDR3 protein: CASTVQGAAGANVLTF. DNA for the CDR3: TGTGCCAGCACTGTACAGGGGGCGGCTGGGGCCAACGTCCTGACTTTC.

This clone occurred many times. Here the CDR3 DNA reads TGCGCCAGCAGCCAAGAAACTAGTCCCTACAATGAGCAGTTCTTC. This encodes CASSQETSPYNEQFF. The chain uses TRBV4-3 and TRBJ2-1; TRBD2 is a possible D gene (5 bases). CDR1 and CDR2 from the germline V gene are LGHNA and YSLEER. V was clipped by 0 bases and J by 2 bases, with 8 bases between them. The CDR3 is 15 residues long.